This TCR beta chain was captured by sequencing in a study of human T cells and chemical hapten exposure. This CDR3 is built from 15 residues. The germline V gene encodes CDR1 KGHSH and CDR2 LQKENI. Trimming stripped 0 bases from V and 5 bases from J, with 11 bases between. Each CDR3 protein gets one entry after TCRdb re-called the RACE reads with MiXCR. The data contain about 30,000 distinct CDR3 sequences, around 6% of them seen just once; the ten biggest clones take up about 5.6%. Time point in this sample: patch test 3, about 24 weeks after DPC sensitization. Documented treatment: therapeutic diphenylcyclopropenone sensitization with weekly scalp DPC. This clonotype came up many times.

The chain is built from TRBV18 and TRBJ1-3, with TRBD1 as a possible D gene (5 bases). This specimen was whole blood, taken in connection with sensitization to the hapten diphenylcyclopropenone (DPC). The sequence came from a man aged 25-45 years with alopecia areata. Some clones in this sample may be carry-over from other donors' samples. CDR3 amino acids: CASSPPQGSRNTIYF. The CDR3 DNA follows: TGTGCCAGCTCACCACCGCAGGGATCAAGAAACACCATATATTTT.